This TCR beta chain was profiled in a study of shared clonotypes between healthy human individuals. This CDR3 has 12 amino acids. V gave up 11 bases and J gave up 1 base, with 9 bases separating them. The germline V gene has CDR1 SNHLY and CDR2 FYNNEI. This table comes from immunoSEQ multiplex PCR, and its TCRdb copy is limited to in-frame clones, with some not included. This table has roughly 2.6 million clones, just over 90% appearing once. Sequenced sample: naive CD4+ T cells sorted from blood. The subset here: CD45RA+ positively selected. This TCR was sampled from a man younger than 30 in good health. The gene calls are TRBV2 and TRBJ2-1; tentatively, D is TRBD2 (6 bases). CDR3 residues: CAGGLSYNEQFF. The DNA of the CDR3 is TGTGCCGGGGGACTTTCCTACAATGAGCAGTTCTTC.